The clone carrying this T cell receptor beta chain appeared a single time. Germline lookup yields CDR1 SGHNT and CDR2 YYREEE (reference sequence). Unmatched junction bases numbered 3, after V lost 4 bases and J lost 3 bases. This CDR3 spans 14 amino acids. The data originate from a study of T cell changes during pregnancy in multiple sclerosis. TCRdb's copy holds only in-frame clones and misses some; the assay was immunoSEQ multiplex PCR. This sample carries 40,000 to 60,000 clones, about 90% of them seen once, and the ten largest clones take about 9.4%. The sequencing here drew on CD8+ T cells from peripheral blood mononuclear cells, taken after pregnancy. This chain links TRBV5-4 with TRBJ2-7; 11 bases line up with TRBD2. The clonotype originates from a female donor with multiple sclerosis, enrolled in a pregnancy study. The CDR3 loop reads CASSLAGGVYEQYF. The CDR3 DNA reads TGTGCCAGCAGCCTAGCGGGGGGCGTCTACGAGCAGTACTTC.